The 13 T cell receptor beta chains below were found in one sample sequenced in a study of Graves' ophthalmopathy and Graves' hyperthyroidism. Investigators amplified TCR beta CDR3 regions from RNA transcripts. HTBI primers primed a first-round RT-PCR, and a second-round multiplex PCR followed. In TCRdb, the multiplex PCR reads were re-called with MiXCR into one record per CDR3 protein. Here the sample spans around 1.1 million distinct CDR3 sequences, about 40% being singletons. The sequenced material came from peripheral blood or thyroid tissue (not recorded which). Receptors were obtained from an adult man with Graves' hyperthyroidism.

This clonotype was counted many times. The chain joins TRBV29-1 to TRBJ2-2, with D maybe TRBD1 (5 bases). Trimming shortened V by 4 bases and J by 0 bases, and 9 bases separated the two germline ends. The CDR3 consists of 14 residues. Germline lookup yields CDR1 SQVTM and CDR2 ANQGSEA. DNA for the CDR3: TGCAGCGTTGGACAGAACGCGAACACCGGGGAGCTGTTTTTT. It encodes CSVGQNANTGELFF.

This chain uses TRBV6-5 with TRBJ1-2; unclear D gene. The V gene lost 0 bases and the J gene lost 4 bases, with 12 bases spanning the gap. Germline V gene data show CDR1 as MNHEY and CDR2 as SVGAGI. The CDR3 covers 15 residues. For the CDR3, the DNA is TGTGCCAGCAGTTACTCAGGCCCCGAGAGCTATGGCTACACCTTC. Its protein is CASSYSGPESYGYTF.

This clonotype was seen a handful of times. This chain links TRBV7-9 with TRBJ2-7; maybe TRBD2 (6 bases). Trimming left V 1 base short and J 3 bases short, with 13 bases between. This CDR3 has 15 amino acids. Germline V lookup: CDR1 SEHNR, CDR2 FQNEAQ (reference sequence). The CDR3, as DNA: TGTGCCAGCAGCTTAGATATAGCGGCTGGCTACGAGCAGTACTTC. Amino acids: CASSLDIAAGYEQYF.

This rearrangement joins TRBV2 to TRBJ2-5, with D perhaps being TRBD1 or TRBD2 (5 bases each). The V end lost 6 bases, the J end lost 8 bases, and 16 bases lay between the germline ends. Germline CDR1 and CDR2: SNHLY and FYNNEI. This CDR3 is built from 13 residues. The CDR3 sequence: CASRGLGDDTQYF. In DNA form, the CDR3 reads TGTGCCAGCAGGGGCTTGGGGGACGATACCCAGTACTTC. The variable domain in full, completed from reference TRBV2 and TRBJ2-5, reads EPEVTQTPSHQVTQMGQEVILRCVPISNHLYFYWYRQILGQKVEFLVSFYNNEISEKSEIFDDQFSVERPDGSNFTLKIRSTKLEDSAMYFCASRGLGDDTQYFGPGTRLLVL.

CDR3 amino acids: CATYGQDPNSPLHF. The CDR3 DNA reads as TGTGCCACGTACGGACAGGACCCTAATTCACCCCTCCACTTT. The rearrangement uses TRBV10-3 and TRBJ1-6; 7 nucleotides align to TRBD1. Germline loops: CDR1 ENHRY, CDR2 SYGVKD. The CDR3 sequence is 14 residues long. V was clipped by 10 bases and J by 6 bases; unmatched bases: 9.

The V and J genes are TRBV29-1 and TRBJ1-2, with D tentatively TRBD1 (5 bases). This CDR3 has 13 residues. The V end lost 8 bases, the J end lost 6 bases, and 19 bases lay between the germline ends. Germline V gene lookup returns CDR1 SQVTM and CDR2 ANQGSEA. CDR3 bases: TGCAGCTTAGATATGGGGCTGGGGGATGGCTACACCTTC. It encodes CSLDMGLGDGYTF.

This clonotype occurred a few times. This CDR3 is missing its conserved last phenylalanine or tryptophan, likely due to a read error. No DNA is shown, since the ends of the CDR3 on it are uncertain; the CDR3 is the one TCRdb lists. CDR3: CASSELAEPTNT. The chain carries TRBV25-1 and TRBJ2-6. A total of 12 residues make up the CDR3, ends included. The germline V gene has CDR1 MGHDK and CDR2 SYGVNS.

Turning to this clonotype: Since the CDR3 does not end with the conserved phenylalanine or tryptophan, this likely comes from a read error. It is unclear where the CDR3 begins or ends on the DNA, so no DNA is shown, and the CDR3 is as TCRdb lists it. The rearrangement uses TRBV12-3 or TRBV12-4 and TRBJ2-5. The CDR3 is 8 amino acids long, termini counted. The CDR3 loop is CASSLDQT.

The genes are TRBV7-9 and TRBJ2-7; no clear D. The V end was cut by 2 bases, the J end by 2 bases, with 10 bases between. From germline, CDR1 is SEHNR and CDR2 FQNEAQ (reference sequence). This CDR3 region has 14 residues. The CDR3: CASSLPGKTYEQYF. The CDR3 DNA is TGTGCCAGCAGCTTACCCGGCAAGACCTACGAGCAGTACTTC.

This clonotype was seen repeatedly, ten times or more. The chain uses TRBV15 and TRBJ1-1; D uncertain. Trimming pared 4 bases from V and 1 base from J, leaving 7 bases between. CDR1 is LNHNV and CDR2 is YYDKDF in the germline V gene (reference sequence). The CDR3 runs 13 residues. The CDR3, as DNA: TGTGCCACCAGCAAAAAGAAGAACACTGAAGCTTTCTTT. Protein sequence: CATSKKKNTEAFF.

This clonotype has at least ten counts. V usage is TRBV9 and J usage is TRBJ1-1; possibly TRBD1 for D (5 bases). Germline V gene lookup returns CDR1 SGDLS and CDR2 YYNGEE. V lost 3 bases and J 5 bases, leaving 20 bases between the germline ends. The CDR3 contains 16 residues. The CDR3 here is CASSARSSGGGTEAFF. CDR3 in DNA: TGTGCCAGCAGCGCCAGGTCCTCTGGGGGGGGAACTGAAGCTTTCTTT.

This clonotype has at least ten counts. The chain links TRBV6-6 to TRBJ2-7, with D possibly being TRBD1 or TRBD2 (5 bases each). V was pared by 5 bases and J by 3 bases, with 23 bases between. The CDR3 is made up of 17 amino acids. The germline gives CDR1 MNHNY, CDR2 SVGAGI (reference sequence). The DNA of the CDR3 is TGTGCCAGCAGTCCACGGGACCCTGAGAAGCTAATCTACGAGCAGTACTTC. Translation gives CASSPRDPEKLIYEQYF.

On this clonotype: Compared with germline, one end of the junction differs, possibly owing to a read error. The V gene is TRBV7-2, the J gene TRBJ1-2; D unclear. Germline V gene lookup returns CDR1 SGHTA and CDR2 FQGNSA. The CDR3 has 14 residues. The CDR3 loop reads CASSLVSGSYGHTF. The CDR3 DNA reads as TGTGCCAGCAGCTTGGTATCCGGATCCTATGGCCACACCTTC.